Listed below are T cell receptor beta chains from one sample, sequenced in a study of T cell changes during pregnancy in multiple sclerosis. Assay used: immunoSEQ multiplex PCR; TCRdb lists only in-frame clones, some missing. The repertoire consists of 79,000 or so clones, with around 93% occurring once and the leading ten covering around 2%. This material consisted of peripheral blood, taken in the first trimester of pregnancy. These receptors were taken from a female donor in good health, enrolled as a control in a pregnancy study. Each CDR3 is given with its conserved first and last residue. A D gene is named only where the DNA matches it firmly. Size is omitted from some rows. Given values are once, few, many or a class for expanded clones.

TRBV6-6	NA	TRBJ1-5	NA	CASSPAGNQPQHF	TGTGCCAGCAGCCCCGCCGGGAATCAGCCCCAGCATTTT
TRBV4-1	NA	TRBJ2-7	NA	CASSQDFQEAYEQYF	TGCGCCAGCAGCCAAGACTTTCAGGAGGCCTACGAGCAGTACTTC
TRBV6-1	NA	TRBJ1-5	TRBD1	CASSGTGEGNQPQHF	TGTGCCAGCAGTGGGACAGGGGAAGGCAATCAGCCCCAGCATTTT
TRBV5-8	few	TRBJ1-2	NA	CASSSQGYGYTF	TGTGCCAGCAGCTCCCAGGGGTATGGCTACACCTTC
TRBV7-9	NA	TRBJ2-7	NA	CASSSGAGTDEQYF	TGTGCCAGCAGCTCGGGAGCCGGGACGGACGAGCAGTACTTC
TRBV9	NA	TRBJ2-7	TRBD1	CASSPGTGVFYEQYF	TGTGCCAGCAGCCCCGGAACAGGGGTATTCTACGAGCAGTACTTC
TRBV2	few	TRBJ1-6	NA	CASREQGGSPLHF	TGTGCCAGCAGGGAACAGGGCGGATCACCCCTCCACTTT
TRBV10-3	NA	TRBJ1-1	NA	CAISEIQGTEAFF	TGTGCCATCAGTGAGATTCAGGGCACTGAAGCTTTCTTT
TRBV27	NA	TRBJ1-3	TRBD1	CASSSRPGQGLPGNTIYF	TGTGCCAGCAGTTCCAGACCGGGACAGGGGTTGCCTGGAAACACCATATATTTT
TRBV21-1	once	TRBJ1-1	NA	CASSKSENTEAFF	TGTGCCAGCAGCAAATCAGAGAACACTGAAGCTTTCTTT
TRBV4-3	NA	TRBJ2-3	NA	CASSQEGRDHFTDTQYF	TGCGCCAGCAGCCAAGAAGGGAGAGACCATTTCACAGATACGCAGTATTTT
TRBV25-1	NA	TRBJ1-4	TRBD1	CASSAQGAREKLFF	TGTGCCAGCAGTGCGCAGGGGGCTCGAGAAAAACTGTTTTTT
TRBV21-1	NA	TRBJ1-5	NA	CASSERDRGPSNQPQHF	TGTGCCAGCAGCGAAAGGGACAGGGGCCCTTCCAATCAGCCCCAGCATTTT
TRBV25-1	NA	TRBJ1-1	NA	CASSETRENTEAFF	TGTGCCAGCAGTGAAACCCGGGAGAACACTGAAGCTTTCTTT
TRBV4-3	NA	TRBJ2-3	NA	CASSQSAVDEDTQYF	TGCGCCAGCAGTCAATCGGCGGTAGATGAAGATACGCAGTATTTT
TRBV18	NA	TRBJ1-1	NA	CASSPQTADEAFF	TGTGCCAGCTCACCACAAACAGCCGATGAAGCTTTCTTT